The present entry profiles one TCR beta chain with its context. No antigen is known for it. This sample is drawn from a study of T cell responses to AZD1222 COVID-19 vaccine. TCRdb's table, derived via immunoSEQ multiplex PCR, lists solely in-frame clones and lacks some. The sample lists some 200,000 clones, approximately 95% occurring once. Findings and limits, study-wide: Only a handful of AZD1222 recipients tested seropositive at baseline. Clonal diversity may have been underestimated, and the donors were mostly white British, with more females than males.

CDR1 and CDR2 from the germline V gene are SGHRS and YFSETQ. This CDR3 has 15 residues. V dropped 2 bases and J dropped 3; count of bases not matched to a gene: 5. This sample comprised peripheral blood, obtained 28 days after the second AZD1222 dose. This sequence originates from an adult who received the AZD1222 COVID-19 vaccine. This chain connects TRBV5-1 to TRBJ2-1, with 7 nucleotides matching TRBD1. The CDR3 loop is CASSFQGVHYNEQFF. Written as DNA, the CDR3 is TGCGCCAGCAGCTTCCAGGGGGTACACTACAATGAGCAGTTCTTC.